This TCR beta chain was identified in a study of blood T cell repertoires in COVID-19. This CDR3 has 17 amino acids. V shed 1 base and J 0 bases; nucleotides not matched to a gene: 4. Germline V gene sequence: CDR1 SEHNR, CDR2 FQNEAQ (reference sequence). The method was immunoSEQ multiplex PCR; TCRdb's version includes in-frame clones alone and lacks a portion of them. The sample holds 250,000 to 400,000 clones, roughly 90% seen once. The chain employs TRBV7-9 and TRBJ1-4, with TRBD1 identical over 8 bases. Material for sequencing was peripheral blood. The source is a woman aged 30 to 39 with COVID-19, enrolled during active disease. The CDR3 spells CASSLGDRGATNEKLFF. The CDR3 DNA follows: TGTGCCAGCAGCTTAGGAGACAGGGGTGCAACTAATGAAAAACTGTTTTTT. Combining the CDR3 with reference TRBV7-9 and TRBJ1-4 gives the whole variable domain DTGVSQNPRHKITKRGQNVTFRCDPISEHNRLYWYRQTLGQGPEFLTYFQNEAQLEKSRLLSDRFSAERPKGSFSTLEIQRTEQGDSAMYLCASSLGDRGATNEKLFFGSGTQLSVL.